This entry describes one TCR beta chain. Its target is not known. These data are taken from a study of early T cells in non-severe SARS-CoV-2 infection. Study context: The input, bulk RNA from unsorted whole blood, was sequenced, and chains were unpaired. General study points: The matching step, a VDJdb search, favored anti-spike CD8 responses and missed private and CD4 specificities.

J was trimmed by 3 bases and V by 6 bases; bases with no gene match: 14. The germline CDR1 and CDR2 sequences are SNHLY and FYNNEI. This CDR3 contains 18 residues. Attachment of unique molecular identifiers was made to individual cDNA molecules. TCRdb recomputed calls from the 5' RACE reads with MiXCR, one row per CDR3 protein. The sample contains over 95,000 distinct CDR3 sequences, 16% of which appear only once. Specimen: whole blood. The receptor was isolated from an adult who was a healthcare worker with PCR-confirmed SARS-CoV-2 infection or an uninfected control (not recorded which). The rearrangement links TRBV2 to TRBJ2-6; TRBD1 matches 7 bases. The CDR3 nucleotides are TGTGCCAGCAGGACGACAGGGAGCGGCGTTGGTGGGGCCAACGTCCTGACTTTC. Translation: CASRTTGSGVGGANVLTF.